Sequencing of this T cell receptor (beta chain) was carried out in a study of spatial heterogeneity in lung cancer. The CDR3 has 14 amino acids. The germline V gene encodes CDR1 SNHLY and CDR2 FYNNEI. V was cut by 4 bases and J by 3 bases, with 11 bases left in between. Regarding time point: sample taken at primary tumor resection. This clonotype has at least ten counts. TCRdb ran MiXCR on the 5' RACE reads and lists one entry per CDR3 protein. Of 9,500 to 14,000 distinct CDR3 sequences in the sample, roughly 3.5% are singletons; the top ten hold 50% to 60%. The sample here was PBMCs, taken at surgery. This clonotype was sampled from a female donor with early-stage non-small cell lung cancer. The chain has TRBV2 and TRBJ2-3; D possibly uses TRBD1 or TRBD2 (5 bases each). CDR3 sequence (DNA): TGTGCCAGCAGTGGGGGGTACCATACAGATACGCAGTATTTT. Translated: CASSGGYHTDTQYF.